These 30 T cell receptor beta chains originate from one sample sequenced in a study of T cell responses to AZD1222 COVID-19 vaccine. This table comes from immunoSEQ multiplex PCR, and its TCRdb copy is limited to in-frame clones, with some not included. The sample yields about 120,000 clones, 80% to 90% seen once. This specimen was peripheral blood, taken 28 days after the second AZD1222 dose. These receptors were taken from an adult who received the AZD1222 COVID-19 vaccine.

The chain couples TRBV18 to TRBJ2-5; D is perhaps TRBD2 (7 bases). Germline V lookup: CDR1 KGHSH, CDR2 LQKENI. The V end lost 3 bases, the J end lost 5 bases, and 13 bases lay between the germline ends. The CDR3 extends over 14 amino acids. CDR3: CASSPAGAGETQYF. The CDR3 coding sequence is TGTGCCAGCTCACCGGCGGGGGCAGGGGAGACCCAGTACTTC.

The chain has TRBV7-9 and TRBJ1-1, with a possible D match to TRBD1 (6 bases). The CDR3 is made up of 16 amino acids. Between the trimmed V and J ends, which lost 4 bases and 0 bases, there was a span of 15 bases. Germline CDR1 is SEHNR and CDR2 is FQNEAQ (reference sequence). The CDR3, as DNA: TGTGCCAGCAGCTCCTCCCAGGGGTATGTGAACACTGAAGCTTTCTTT. It translates to CASSSSQGYVNTEAFF.

The chain is built from TRBV2 and TRBJ1-5, with D maybe TRBD1 (5 bases). Trimming took off 4 bases at V and 4 bases at J, with 11 bases between the two ends. Germline lookup yields CDR1 SNHLY and CDR2 FYNNEI. The CDR3 loop spans 14 amino acids. CDR3 sequence: CASSGGDYNQPQHF. Written as DNA, the CDR3 is TGTGCCAGCAGTGGAGGGGACTATAATCAGCCCCAGCATTTT. Full variable domain (missing parts from reference TRBV2 and TRBJ1-5): EPEVTQTPSHQVTQMGQEVILRCVPISNHLYFYWYRQILGQKVEFLVSFYNNEISEKSEIFDDQFSVERPDGSNFTLKIRSTKLEDSAMYFCASSGGDYNQPQHFGDGTRLSIL.

The chain combines TRBV5-1 with TRBJ1-4, with D unresolved. Germline CDR1 SGHRS, CDR2 YFSETQ. The V and J ends lost 0 bases and 0 bases respectively, with 9 bases between them. The length of the CDR3 is 16 residues. The CDR3 reads CASSLAGRATNEKLFF. The CDR3 bases are TGCGCCAGCAGCTTGGCCGGTAGGGCAACTAATGAAAAACTGTTTTTT. The whole variable domain, filled in from reference TRBV5-1 and TRBJ1-4, reads KAGVTQTPRYLIKTRGQQVTLSCSPISGHRSVSWYQQTPGQGLQFLFEYFSETQRNKGNFPGRFSGRQFSNSRSEMNVSTLELGDSALYLCASSLAGRATNEKLFFGSGTQLSVL.

The V call is TRBV18, the J call TRBJ1-4; 12 bases align to TRBD1. CDR1 and CDR2 from the germline V gene are KGHSH and LQKENI. The trim removed 3 bases at V and 7 bases at J, leaving 3 bases unmatched. The CDR3 runs 15 residues. The CDR3 is CASSPPGQGAEKLFF. The CDR3 bases are TGTGCCAGCTCACCTCCGGGACAGGGGGCTGAAAAACTGTTTTTT.

This chain joins TRBV3-1 (or the pseudogene TRBV3-2) and TRBJ2-3; 11 bases fit TRBD2. The CDR3 contains 14 residues. After removal of 3 bases from V and 9 bases from J, the junction contained 5 bases not matched to a gene. Germline-derived CDR1 and CDR2 are LGHDT and YNNKEL (reference sequence). This CDR3 reads CASSQTSGAVTQYF. CDR3 bases: TGTGCCAGCAGCCAGACTAGCGGGGCGGTCACGCAGTATTTT.

This chain uses TRBV11-3 with TRBJ2-3, with a weak D call TRBD1 (6 bases). Germline V CDR1 and CDR2: SGHNT, YENEEA. V lost 1 base, J lost 2 bases, and 13 bases lay in between. CDR3 length: 16 residues. The chain's CDR3 is CASSLGRTATTDTQYF. In nucleotides, the CDR3 is TGTGCCAGCAGCTTAGGTCGGACAGCGACCACAGATACGCAGTATTTT. Together with reference TRBV11-3 and TRBJ2-3, the CDR3 gives the full variable domain: EAGVVQSPRYKIIEKKQPVAFWCNPISGHNTLYWYLQNLGQGPELLIRYENEEAVDDSQLPKDRFSAERLKGVDSTLKIQPAELGDSAVYLCASSLGRTATTDTQYFGPGTRLTVL.

The chain's CDR3 is CASSPSLPGAANTGELFF. The CDR3 DNA sequence: TGTGCCAGCAGCCCGTCCCTCCCGGGGGCCGCCAACACCGGGGAGCTGTTTTTT. This chain uses TRBV4-2 with TRBJ2-2; D possibly matches TRBD1 or TRBD2 (6 bases each). The V end lost 4 bases, the J end lost 2 bases, and 20 bases lay between the germline ends. Looked up from germline, CDR1 is LGHNA and CDR2 is YNFKEQ. CDR3 length: 18 amino acids.

The CDR3 sequence is CASSPPGLSNQPQHF. The CDR3 bases are TGTGCCAGCTCACCACCAGGGTTGAGCAATCAGCCCCAGCATTTT. The chain links TRBV18 to TRBJ1-5, with unresolved D. Germline CDR1 and CDR2: KGHSH and LQKENI. The CDR3 sequence is 15 residues long. Trimming cost V 0 bases and J 1 base, with 7 bases left between them.

This clone has a handful of counts. The chain uses TRBV28 and TRBJ1-2; no clear D gene. The CDR3 covers 14 residues. The V gene lost 1 base and the J gene lost 2 bases, with 8 bases spanning the gap. CDR1 and CDR2 (germline): MDHEN, SYDVKM. This chain's CDR3 is CASSLYDGNYGYTF. CDR3 bases: TGTGCCAGCAGTTTATACGACGGAAACTATGGCTACACCTTC.

The chain couples TRBV19 to TRBJ2-1, with D uncertain. This CDR3 has 14 amino acids. Germline V gene data show CDR1 as LNHDA and CDR2 as SQIVND (reference sequence). Trimming cost V 4 bases and J 9 bases, with 16 bases left between them. The CDR3 region is CASSTPGPPGEQFF. CDR3 bases: TGTGCCAGTAGTACTCCGGGCCCCCCGGGTGAGCAGTTCTTC. The full variable domain, with the rest looked up from reference TRBV19 and TRBJ2-1, is DGGITQSPKYLFRKEGQNVTLSCEQNLNHDAMYWYRQDPGQGLRLIYYSQIVNDFQKGDIAEGYSVSREKKESFPLTVTSAQKNPTAFYLCASSTPGPPGEQFFGPGTRLTVL.

The rearrangement uses TRBV7-2 and TRBJ1-3; perhaps TRBD1 as D (5 bases). Trimming took off 1 base at V and 2 bases at J, with 15 bases between the two ends. This CDR3 contains 17 residues. The V gene's germline CDR1 is SGHTA and CDR2 FQGNSA. CDR3 in DNA: TGTGCCAGCAGCTTAGTCCCTCTCGCCAGGGCTGGAAACACCATATATTTT. Protein: CASSLVPLARAGNTIYF.

The chain joins TRBV6-5 to TRBJ2-3, with D uncertain. The ends were cut back, 0 bases at V and 6 bases at J, with 16 bases in the middle. This CDR3 region has 16 residues. Germline V gives CDR1 MNHEY, CDR2 SVGAGI. CDR3 coding DNA: TGTGCCAGCAGTTACTCGCCACAGTACAGAGCGGATACGCAGTATTTT. Encoded protein: CASSYSPQYRADTQYF.

V is TRBV19 and J is TRBJ1-2; no clear D. V was clipped by 4 bases and J by 8 bases, with 14 bases between them. In germline, CDR1 is LNHDA, CDR2 SQIVND (reference sequence). The CDR3 spans 13 residues. CDR3 region: CASSRDGLRGYTF. CDR3 nucleotide sequence: TGTGCCAGTAGTAGAGACGGCCTCCGGGGCTACACCTTC.

In this sample, this clone turned up a few times. The junction differs from germline at one of its ends, possibly a read error. V gene TRBV6-5 combines with J gene TRBJ2-1, with a possible D match to TRBD1 (6 bases). The CDR3 consists of 15 residues. From germline, CDR1 is MNHEY and CDR2 SVGAGI. As DNA, the CDR3 is TGTGCCAGCAGCCACGAGGGGGTGGGGCCCGGTCAAGTTGTCTTC. Its translation is CASSHEGVGPGQVVF.

The rearrangement links TRBV5-1 to TRBJ2-2; perhaps D is TRBD1 or TRBD2 (6 bases each). This CDR3 has 13 residues. Deletions cut 3 bases from V and 6 bases from J, with 9 bases between. Germline CDR1 SGHRS, CDR2 YFSETQ. In nucleotides, the CDR3 is TGCGCCAGCAGCTGGGGGGCGGCCGGGGAGCTGTTTTTT. Residues: CASSWGAAGELFF. Full variable domain (rest looked up from reference TRBV5-1 and TRBJ2-2): KAGVTQTPRYLIKTRGQQVTLSCSPISGHRSVSWYQQTPGQGLQFLFEYFSETQRNKGNFPGRFSGRQFSNSRSEMNVSTLELGDSALYLCASSWGAAGELFFGEGSRLTVL.

V usage is TRBV5-1 and J usage is TRBJ1-3; D is unclear. This CDR3 is built from 14 residues. Trimming removed 5 bases from V and 0 bases from J, with 9 bases in between. Germline V gene lookup returns CDR1 SGHRS and CDR2 YFSETQ. The CDR3 region is CASSSVSSGNTIYF. CDR3 DNA sequence: TGCGCCAGCAGTTCGGTTAGCTCTGGAAACACCATATATTTT.

The rearrangement uses TRBV4-3 and TRBJ1-2, with D possibly TRBD1 on 5 matching bases. This CDR3 is 15 amino acids long. The ends were cut back, 0 bases at V and 4 bases at J, with 12 bases in the middle. The germline gives CDR1 LGHNA, CDR2 YSLEER. Here the CDR3 reads CASSQDGQGSYGYTF. The CDR3, as DNA: TGCGCCAGCAGCCAAGATGGGCAGGGATCCTATGGCTACACCTTC.

The chain links TRBV5-6 to TRBJ1-4, with 10 positions matching TRBD1. The CDR3 covers 15 residues. The V gene end was trimmed by 2 bases and the J gene end by 8 bases; junction bases not matched to a gene: 6. From germline, CDR1 is SGHDT and CDR2 YYEEEE. CDR3 protein: CASSLRGDRGEKLFF. CDR3 DNA sequence: TGTGCCAGCAGCTTACGTGGGGACAGGGGAGAAAAACTGTTTTTT.

This chain joins TRBV2 and TRBJ1-1; D unclear. V was shortened by 1 base and J by 0 bases, with 3 bases between the two germline ends. The germline V gene encodes CDR1 SNHLY and CDR2 FYNNEI. This CDR3 comprises 13 residues. The CDR3 here is CASSEGMNTEAFF. Written as DNA, the CDR3 is TGTGCCAGCAGTGAAGGGATGAACACTGAAGCTTTCTTT. The entire variable domain, with the rest obtained from reference TRBV2 and TRBJ1-1, is as follows: EPEVTQTPSHQVTQMGQEVILRCVPISNHLYFYWYRQILGQKVEFLVSFYNNEISEKSEIFDDQFSVERPDGSNFTLKIRSTKLEDSAMYFCASSEGMNTEAFFGQGTRLTVV.

The chain uses TRBV4-1 and TRBJ2-5; no definite D call. CDR3 length equals 13 residues. V was shortened by 3 bases and J by 5 bases, with 10 bases between the two germline ends. Germline CDR1 is MGHRA and CDR2 is YSYEKL. The CDR3 nucleotides read TGCGCCAGCAGCCATCCCCTGGTTGAGACCCAGTACTTC. This codes for CASSHPLVETQYF.

V usage is TRBV24-1 and J usage is TRBJ2-3; TRBD2 is a possible D gene (7 bases). This CDR3 has 18 amino acids. Germline values: CDR1 KGHDR, CDR2 SFDVKD. The ends were cut back, 0 bases at V and 2 bases at J, with 17 bases in the middle. CDR3 amino acids: CATSDLRAGGGITDTQYF. The CDR3 bases are TGTGCCACCAGTGATTTGCGGGCGGGCGGGGGCATCACAGATACGCAGTATTTT.

Here the CDR3 reads CASSEDRRYTEAFF. CDR3 bases: TGTGCCAGCAGTGAGGACAGGAGGTACACTGAAGCTTTCTTT. V usage is TRBV2 and J usage is TRBJ1-1; 7 bases fit TRBD1. V dropped 3 bases and J dropped 3; count of bases not matched to a gene: 4. CDR3 length equals 14 residues. CDR1 is SNHLY, CDR2 FYNNEI, per germline.

The chain links TRBV5-1 to TRBJ1-1, with 10 nucleotides matching TRBD1. Germline CDR1 reads SGHRS; CDR2 reads YFSETQ. The ends lost 1 base at V and 1 base at J; junction bases unmatched: 4. The CDR3 consists of 16 residues. This chain's CDR3 is CASSLQGTGANTEAFF. In DNA, the CDR3 is TGCGCCAGCAGCTTGCAGGGGACAGGGGCGAACACTGAAGCTTTCTTT.

The rearrangement joins TRBV9 to TRBJ2-1; 11 bases agree with TRBD2. The germline V gene has CDR1 SGDLS and CDR2 YYNGEE. The CDR3 spans 17 residues. V trimming: 3 bases; J trimming: 0 bases; junction bases outside the gene matches: 5. As DNA, the CDR3 is TGTGCCAGCAGCGCTAGCGGGGGGCGTAGCTCCTACAATGAGCAGTTCTTC. Translation gives CASSASGGRSSYNEQFF.

The chain combines TRBV10-3 with TRBJ1-6, with 7 bases aligning to TRBD1. CDR3 size: 14 residues. Unmatched junction bases numbered 4, after V lost 4 bases and J lost 7 bases. Germline lookup yields CDR1 ENHRY and CDR2 SYGVKD. In DNA, the CDR3 is TGTGCCATCAGTGTTGAACAGGGGAATTCACCCCTCCACTTT. Encoded protein: CAISVEQGNSPLHF.

This clone was detected only once. The J gene is TRBJ1-5, the V gene TRBV19; D might be TRBD1 (6 bases). Trimming took off 5 bases at V and 5 bases at J, with 22 bases between the two ends. Germline CDR1 reads LNHDA; CDR2 reads SQIVND (reference sequence). The CDR3 spans 17 residues. The CDR3 bases are TGTGCCAGTAGTCTCCCCAGGGTAGGGGGTCGGGATCAGCCCCAGCATTTT. It codes for CASSLPRVGGRDQPQHF.

The gene calls are TRBV2 and TRBJ1-6; 7 nucleotides match TRBD1. Germline CDR1 and CDR2: SNHLY and FYNNEI. CDR3 length: 13 amino acids. The V gene end was trimmed by 9 bases and the J gene end by 7 bases; junction bases not matched to a gene: 6. The CDR3 spells CARGAGGNSPLHF. CDR3 bases: TGTGCCAGAGGGGCAGGGGGAAATTCACCCCTCCACTTT.

J is TRBJ2-1 and V is TRBV6-5; D may be TRBD1 or TRBD2 (6 bases each). The CDR3 covers 14 residues. Germline V gene lookup returns CDR1 MNHEY and CDR2 SVGAGI. V gave up 4 bases and J gave up 4 bases, with 11 bases separating them. CDR3 protein: CASSSEGGYNEQFF. The CDR3 region has the DNA TGTGCCAGCAGTTCCGAGGGGGGTTACAATGAGCAGTTCTTC.

The chain couples TRBV6-6 to TRBJ1-2; 12 nucleotides align to TRBD1. Germline V gene data show CDR1 as MNHNY and CDR2 as SVGAGI (reference sequence). The length of the CDR3 is 19 residues. After removal of 5 bases from V and 7 bases from J, the junction contained 20 bases not matched to a gene. CDR3 sequence reads: CASSPRASLVGQGAFGYTF. In DNA, the CDR3 is TGTGCCAGCAGTCCTAGGGCCTCTTTGGTGGGACAGGGGGCGTTTGGCTACACCTTC.